This TCR beta chain was recovered during a study of blood T cell repertoires in COVID-19. Study details: Collection of acute and convalescent COVID-19 samples took place in the United States, Italy and Spain. Nucleic acid was either cDNA or gDNA, and it came from T cells, B-cell-depleted T cells, or PBMCs.

Trimming stripped 1 base from V and 2 bases from J, with 7 bases between. Looked up from germline, CDR1 is SGHRS and CDR2 is YFSETQ. The CDR3 loop spans 13 amino acids. As processed by the authors: The assay estimated nucleated cells by amplifying reference gene primers. Some clones are missing from TCRdb's copy, which holds only in-frame ones; the method was immunoSEQ multiplex PCR. The DNA gave D and trimming, while V, J and clone size come from that table. This sample has some 260,000 clones, with about 68% found just once. This clone was found a few times. The sequenced sample was peripheral blood. The receptor comes from a woman older than 75 with acute or convalescent COVID-19. The chain couples TRBV5-1 to TRBJ2-7; no reliable D call. The CDR3 DNA is TGCGCCAGCAGCTTGTGGAGCGCCTACGAGCAGTACTTC. This encodes CASSLWSAYEQYF.